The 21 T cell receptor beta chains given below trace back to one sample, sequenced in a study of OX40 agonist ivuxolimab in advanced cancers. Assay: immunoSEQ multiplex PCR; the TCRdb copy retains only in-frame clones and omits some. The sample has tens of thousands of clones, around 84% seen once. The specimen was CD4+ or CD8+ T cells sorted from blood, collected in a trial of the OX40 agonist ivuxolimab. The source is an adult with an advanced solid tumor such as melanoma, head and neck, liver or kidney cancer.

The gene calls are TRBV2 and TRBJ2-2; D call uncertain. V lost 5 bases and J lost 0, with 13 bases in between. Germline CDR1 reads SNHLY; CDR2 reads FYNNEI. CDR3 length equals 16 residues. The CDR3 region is CASSKDQAANTGELFF. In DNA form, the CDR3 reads TGTGCCAGCAGTAAGGACCAGGCCGCGAACACCGGGGAGCTGTTTTTT. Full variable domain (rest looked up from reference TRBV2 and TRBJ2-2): EPEVTQTPSHQVTQMGQEVILRCVPISNHLYFYWYRQILGQKVEFLVSFYNNEISEKSEIFDDQFSVERPDGSNFTLKIRSTKLEDSAMYFCASSKDQAANTGELFFGEGSRLTVL.

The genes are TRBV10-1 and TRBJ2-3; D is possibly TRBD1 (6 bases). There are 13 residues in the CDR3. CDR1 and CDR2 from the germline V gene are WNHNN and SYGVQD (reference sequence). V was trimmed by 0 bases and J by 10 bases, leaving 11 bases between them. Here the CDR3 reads CASSESRGGSQYF. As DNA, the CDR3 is TGCGCCAGCAGTGAGTCGCGAGGGGGTTCGCAGTATTTT.

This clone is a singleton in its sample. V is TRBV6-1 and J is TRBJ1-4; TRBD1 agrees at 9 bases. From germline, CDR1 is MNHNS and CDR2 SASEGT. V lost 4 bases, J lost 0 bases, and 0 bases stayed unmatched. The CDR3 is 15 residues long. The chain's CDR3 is CASSGQGATNEKLFF. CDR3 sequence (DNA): TGTGCCAGCAGTGGACAGGGGGCAACTAATGAAAAACTGTTTTTT.

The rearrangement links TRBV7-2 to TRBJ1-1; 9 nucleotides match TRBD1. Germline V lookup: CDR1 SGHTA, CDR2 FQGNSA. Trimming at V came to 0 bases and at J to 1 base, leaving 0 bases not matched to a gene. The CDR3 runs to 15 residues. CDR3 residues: CASSLATGGNTEAFF. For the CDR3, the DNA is TGTGCCAGCAGCTTAGCGACAGGGGGGAACACTGAAGCTTTCTTT.

The CDR3 here is CASSPGTLANEQYF. The CDR3 coding sequence is TGTGCCAGCTCACCTGGGACCCTTGCTAACGAGCAGTACTTC. The V and J genes are TRBV18 and TRBJ2-7; D may correspond to TRBD1 or TRBD2 (5 bases each). The CDR3 totals 14 residues. Trimming stripped 3 bases from V and 5 bases from J, with 14 bases between. Germline CDR1 KGHSH, CDR2 LQKENI. Filled out from reference TRBV18 and TRBJ2-7, the complete variable domain reads NAGVMQNPRHLVRRRGQEARLRCSPMKGHSHVYWYRQLPEEGLKFMVYLQKENIIDESGMPKERFSAEFPKEGPSILRIQQVVRGDSAAYFCASSPGTLANEQYFGPGTRLTVT.

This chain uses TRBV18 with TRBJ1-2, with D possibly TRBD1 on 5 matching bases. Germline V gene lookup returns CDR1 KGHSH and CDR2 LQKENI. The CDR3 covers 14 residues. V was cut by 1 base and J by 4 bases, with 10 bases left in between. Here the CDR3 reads CASSPQGLLYGYTF. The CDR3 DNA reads TGTGCCAGCTCACCACAGGGACTTCTCTATGGCTACACCTTC.

The CDR3 protein is CASSLPGQGYGYTF. Here the CDR3 DNA reads TGCGCCAGCAGCCTTCCGGGACAGGGGTATGGCTACACCTTC. The chain uses TRBV5-1 and TRBJ1-2; 10 positions match TRBD1. CDR1 is SGHRS, CDR2 YFSETQ, per germline. Trimming removed 4 bases from V and 5 bases from J; junction bases left unmatched: 5. The CDR3 length is 14 residues.

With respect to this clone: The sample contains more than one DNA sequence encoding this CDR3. CDR3 residues: CASSAGGSSYNEQFF. The CDR3 DNA reads as TGTGCCAGCAGCGCGGGGGGAAGCTCCTACAATGAGCAGTTCTTC. The chain joins TRBV9 to TRBJ2-1; 7 bases are shared with TRBD2. J was trimmed by 0 bases and V by 3 bases; bases with no gene match: 3. The CDR3 runs to 15 residues. Germline CDR1 reads SGDLS; CDR2 reads YYNGEE.

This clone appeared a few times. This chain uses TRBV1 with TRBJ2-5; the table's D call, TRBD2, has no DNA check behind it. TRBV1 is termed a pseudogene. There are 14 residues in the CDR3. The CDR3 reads CTSSQERGQETQYF. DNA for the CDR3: TGCACCAGCAGCCAAGAGCGGGGGCAAGAGACCCAGTACTTC.

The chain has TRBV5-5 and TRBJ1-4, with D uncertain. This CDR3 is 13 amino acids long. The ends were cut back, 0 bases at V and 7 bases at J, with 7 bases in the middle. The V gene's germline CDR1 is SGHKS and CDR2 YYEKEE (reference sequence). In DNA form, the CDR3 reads TGTGCCAGCAGCTTGGGACCCGGTGAAAAACTGTTTTTT. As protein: CASSLGPGEKLFF.

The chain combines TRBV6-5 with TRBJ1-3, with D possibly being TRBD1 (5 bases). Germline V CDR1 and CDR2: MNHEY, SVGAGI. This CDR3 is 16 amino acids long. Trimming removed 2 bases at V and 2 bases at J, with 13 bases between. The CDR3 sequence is CASSYHLGTAGNTIYF. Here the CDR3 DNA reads TGTGCCAGCAGTTACCACCTTGGGACGGCTGGAAACACCATATATTTT.

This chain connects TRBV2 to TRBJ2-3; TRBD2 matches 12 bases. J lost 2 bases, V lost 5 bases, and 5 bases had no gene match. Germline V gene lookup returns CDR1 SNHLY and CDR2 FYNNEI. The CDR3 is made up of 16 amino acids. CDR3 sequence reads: CASSSLAGGTTDTQYF. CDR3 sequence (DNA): TGTGCCAGCAGTTCTCTAGCGGGGGGGACCACAGATACGCAGTATTTT.

This CDR3 is CASSRGARANTGELFF. CDR3 nucleotide sequence: TGTGCCAGCAGCCGGGGGGCCAGGGCGAACACCGGGGAGCTGTTTTTT. The V call is TRBV7-2, the J call TRBJ2-2; tentative D call: TRBD2 (7 bases). V lost 5 bases and J 0 bases, leaving 13 bases between the germline ends. CDR1 and CDR2 from the germline V gene are SGHTA and FQGNSA. This CDR3 contains 16 residues.

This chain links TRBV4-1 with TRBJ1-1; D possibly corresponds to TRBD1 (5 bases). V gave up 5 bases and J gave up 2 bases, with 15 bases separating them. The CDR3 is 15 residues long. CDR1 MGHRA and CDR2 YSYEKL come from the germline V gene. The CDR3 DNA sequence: TGCGCCAGCAGCTTCTTGGGCAGGGATAACACTGAAGCTTTCTTT. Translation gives CASSFLGRDNTEAFF.

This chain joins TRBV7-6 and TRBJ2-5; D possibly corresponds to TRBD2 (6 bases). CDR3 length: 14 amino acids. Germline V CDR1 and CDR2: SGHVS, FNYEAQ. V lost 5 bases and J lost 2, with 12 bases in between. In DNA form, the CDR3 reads TGTGCCAGCAGCCCGGGACTTTTACAAGAGACCCAGTACTTC. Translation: CASSPGLLQETQYF.

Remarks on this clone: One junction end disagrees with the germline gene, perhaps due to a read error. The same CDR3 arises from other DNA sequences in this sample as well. The CDR3 region has the DNA TGTGCTAGTGGGCCAGGCAGGGGAGGCACAGATACACAGTATTTT. Protein product: CASGPGRGGTDTQYF. The rearrangement links TRBV12-5 to TRBJ2-3; the D call may be TRBD1 or TRBD2 (6 bases each). CDR1 and CDR2 (germline): LGHNT, FRNRAP. This CDR3 contains 15 residues.

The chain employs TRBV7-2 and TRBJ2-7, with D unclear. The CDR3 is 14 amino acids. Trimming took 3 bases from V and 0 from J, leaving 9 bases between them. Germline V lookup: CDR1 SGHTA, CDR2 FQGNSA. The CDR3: CASSFFYSSYEQYF. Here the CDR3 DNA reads TGTGCCAGCAGCTTTTTTTACAGCTCCTACGAGCAGTACTTC.

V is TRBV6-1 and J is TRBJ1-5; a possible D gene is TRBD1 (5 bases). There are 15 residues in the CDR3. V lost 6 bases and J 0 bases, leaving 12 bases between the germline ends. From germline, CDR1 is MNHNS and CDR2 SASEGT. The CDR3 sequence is CASRQASYSNQPQHF. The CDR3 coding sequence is TGTGCCAGCAGACAGGCCAGTTATAGCAATCAGCCCCAGCATTTT.

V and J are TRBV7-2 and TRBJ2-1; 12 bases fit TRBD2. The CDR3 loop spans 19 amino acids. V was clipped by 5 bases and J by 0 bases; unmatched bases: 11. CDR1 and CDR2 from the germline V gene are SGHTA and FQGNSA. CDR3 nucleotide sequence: TGTGCCAGCAGCGAACCTACTAGCGGGGGGACGCGCTCCTACAATGAGCAGTTCTTC. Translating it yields CASSEPTSGGTRSYNEQFF. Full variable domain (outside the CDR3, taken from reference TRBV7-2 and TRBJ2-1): GAGVSQSPSNKVTEKGKDVELRCDPISGHTALYWYRQSLGQGLEFLIYFQGNSAPDKSGLPSDRFSAERTGGSVSTLTIQRTQQEDSAVYLCASSEPTSGGTRSYNEQFFGPGTRLTVL.

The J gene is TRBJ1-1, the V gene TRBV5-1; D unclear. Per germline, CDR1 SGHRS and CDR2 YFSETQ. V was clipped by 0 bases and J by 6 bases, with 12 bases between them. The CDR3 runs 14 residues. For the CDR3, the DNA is TGCGCCAGCAGCTTGGTTGGAGCACCATCTGAAGCTTTCTTT. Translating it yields CASSLVGAPSEAFF.

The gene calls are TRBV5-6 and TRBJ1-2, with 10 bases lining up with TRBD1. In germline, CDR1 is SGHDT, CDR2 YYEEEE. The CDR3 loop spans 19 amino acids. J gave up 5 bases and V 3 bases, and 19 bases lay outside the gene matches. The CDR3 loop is CASSSLRDLRTGGAYGYTF. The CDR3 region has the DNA TGTGCCAGCAGCTCCTTGCGGGACCTCCGGACAGGGGGAGCGTATGGCTACACCTTC.